One sample yielded the 17 T cell receptor beta chains listed below, sequenced in a study of CD8 T cells in Susac syndrome (dated by TCRdb to between 2018 and 2020). Library preparation employed the immunoSEQ multiplex PCR assay. RNA was extracted using the RNeasy kit, and roughly 0.5 to 1 ug of the RNA was reverse transcribed with random hexamers. Using fastp at Q25 and MiXCR, TCRdb reprocessed the public reads and kept productive beta chains. Here each entry gathers all rows of one CDR3 protein and keeps the most common genes and DNA. Within this sample are approximately 300,000 distinct CDR3 sequences, with 75% to 90% of them counted one time only. The ten largest clones add up to around 0.18% of the sample. The sequenced material came from CD8+ T cells from PBMCs. The receptors were sampled from a human donor with multiple sclerosis.

The rearrangement joins TRBV28 to TRBJ2-5, with D possibly matching TRBD1 (6 bases). Germline V gene data show CDR1 as MDHEN and CDR2 as SYDVKM. The CDR3 length is 16 residues. Trimming cost V 1 base and J 1 base, with 13 bases left between them. The CDR3 nucleotides read TGTGCCAGCAGTTTATATCGGTGGGGGCTCCAAGAGACCCAGTACTTC. It specifies CASSLYRWGLQETQYF.

The chain has TRBV24-1 and TRBJ2-2; D gene unclear. The V end was cut by 1 base, the J end by 1 base, with 9 bases between. The CDR3 length is 16 residues. The germline V gene encodes CDR1 KGHDR and CDR2 SFDVKD. This CDR3 is CATSDFGSQNTGELFF. Written as DNA, the CDR3 is TGTGCCACCAGTGATTTTGGTAGCCAGAACACCGGGGAGCTGTTTTTT.

The gene calls are TRBV6-1 and TRBJ2-1; D uncertain. This CDR3 has 10 amino acids. Trimming removed 8 bases from V and 6 bases from J, with 5 bases in between. Germline V gene data show CDR1 as MNHNS and CDR2 as SASEGT. CDR3 in amino acids: CASGPNEQFF. The CDR3 nucleotides are TGTGCCAGCGGCCCCAATGAGCAGTTCTTC.

The chain uses TRBV29-1 and TRBJ2-3, with 7 bases aligning to TRBD2. Germline values: CDR1 SQVTM, CDR2 ANQGSEA. V trimming: 1 base; J trimming: 2 bases; junction bases outside the gene matches: 9. The CDR3 contains 16 residues. The CDR3 DNA reads as TGCAGCGTTGAAGGAGAGCTAGCGGACCTCACAGATACGCAGTATTTT. Translated, it gives CSVEGELADLTDTQYF.

This clonotype showed up just once. CDR3 region: CASSWDDRADTEAFF. CDR3 in DNA: TGTGCCAGCAGCTGGGATGACAGGGCGGACACTGAAGCTTTCTTT. The chain couples TRBV5-4 to TRBJ1-1; 7 positions match TRBD1. CDR3 length: 15 residues. CDR1 SGHNT and CDR2 YYREEE come from the germline V gene (reference sequence). The ends lost 3 bases at V and 3 bases at J; junction bases unmatched: 8.

The chain combines TRBV7-3 with TRBJ2-7, with D perhaps matching TRBD1 (5 bases). The CDR3 consists of 16 residues. V gave up 5 bases and J gave up 2 bases, with 19 bases separating them. CDR1 SGHTA and CDR2 FQGTGA come from the germline V gene. CDR3 DNA sequence: TGTGCCAGCAGCCCCGGTACTACAGGTGTTACCTACGAGCAGTACTTC. It is translated as CASSPGTTGVTYEQYF. Together with reference TRBV7-3 and TRBJ2-7, the CDR3 gives the full variable domain: GAGVSQTPSNKVTEKGKYVELRCDPISGHTALYWYRQSLGQGPEFLIYFQGTGAADDSGLPNDRFFAVRPEGSVSTLKIQRTERGDSAVYLCASSPGTTGVTYEQYFGPGTRLTVT.

This chain links TRBV20-1 with TRBJ2-7; 8 bases are shared with TRBD2. The V gene's germline CDR1 is DFQATT and CDR2 SNEGSKA (reference sequence). This CDR3 has 14 amino acids. Trimming cost V 2 bases and J 2 bases; bases outside gene matches: 5. The CDR3 region is CSARPRGGPYEQYF. As DNA, the CDR3 is TGCAGTGCTAGACCCCGGGGGGGGCCCTACGAGCAGTACTTC.

This chain uses TRBV25-1 with TRBJ2-2; D gene unclear. This CDR3 comprises 12 residues. Germline CDR1 and CDR2: MGHDK and SYGVNS. The ends were cut back, 7 bases at V and 3 bases at J, with 6 bases in the middle. The CDR3 sequence: CASTPDTGELFF. Here the CDR3 DNA reads TGTGCCAGCACCCCGGACACCGGGGAGCTGTTTTTT.

V and J are TRBV12-5 and TRBJ1-1; no reliable D call. Trimming took 4 bases from V and 0 from J, leaving 6 bases between them. There are 13 residues in the CDR3. Germline-derived CDR1 and CDR2 are LGHNT and FRNRAP. CDR3 sequence reads: CASGWTVNTEAFF. As DNA, the CDR3 is TGTGCTAGTGGTTGGACGGTGAACACTGAAGCTTTCTTT.

V gene TRBV19 combines with J gene TRBJ1-2; no clear D. The V and J ends lost 3 bases and 1 base respectively, with 9 bases between them. The V gene's germline CDR1 is LNHDA and CDR2 SQIVND (reference sequence). The CDR3 totals 14 residues. For the CDR3, the DNA is TGTGCCAGTAGTATCCCAGGAATTAACTATGGCTACACCTTC. Translation gives CASSIPGINYGYTF.

This clonotype was counted a single time. The chain carries TRBV12-3 or TRBV12-4 and TRBJ1-2, with D perhaps TRBD1 (5 bases). The germline V and J ends were trimmed by 2 bases and 3 bases, with 7 bases remaining between them. CDR3 length: 13 amino acids. CDR3 sequence (DNA): TGTGCCAGCAGTTTATTGGGGCACTATGGCTACACCTTC. This translates into CASSLLGHYGYTF.

The gene calls are TRBV20-1 and TRBJ2-7; D possibly corresponds to TRBD2 (5 bases). Germline CDR1 DFQATT, CDR2 SNEGSKA (reference sequence). The CDR3 spans 15 residues. The germline V and J ends were trimmed by 3 bases and 1 base, with 16 bases remaining between them. CDR3: CSASFPGWVSYEQYF. As DNA, the CDR3 is TGCAGTGCTAGCTTCCCGGGGTGGGTATCCTACGAGCAGTACTTC.

This chain uses TRBV19 with TRBJ2-1; 12 bases match TRBD2. Germline CDR1 and CDR2: LNHDA and SQIVND (reference sequence). V lost 5 bases to trimming and J lost 8 bases; unmatched junction nucleotides: 7. The CDR3 covers 15 residues. CDR3 amino acids: CASSSRLAGEYEQFF. The CDR3 DNA reads as TGTGCCAGTAGTTCCCGACTAGCGGGAGAGTATGAGCAGTTCTTC.

The chain couples TRBV20-1 to TRBJ2-7; possibly TRBD1 or TRBD2 for D (6 bases each). The CDR3 loop spans 13 amino acids. V lost 7 bases and J lost 0, with 13 bases in between. Germline lookup yields CDR1 DFQATT and CDR2 SNEGSKA (reference sequence). CDR3 sequence (DNA): TGCAGTGTGAGGGGGGAGAGCTCCTACGAGCAGTACTTC. Protein product: CSVRGESSYEQYF.

The rearrangement uses TRBV12-3 or TRBV12-4 and TRBJ1-5; TRBD1 matches 8 bases. With 3 bases clipped from V and 7 bases from J, the junction kept 8 bases outside the gene matches. This CDR3 spans 15 amino acids. DNA for the CDR3: TGTGCCAGCAGTTTTGTGGACAGGGCAAGCCAGCCCCAGCATTTT. The encoded protein is CASSFVDRASQPQHF.

V gene TRBV12-3 or TRBV12-4 combines with J gene TRBJ1-1; D remains ambiguous. The CDR3 loop spans 12 amino acids. V shed 6 bases and J shed 4 bases, with 9 bases lying between them. CDR3 nucleotide sequence: TGTGCCAGCAGGGCAGGAGTCACTGAAGCTTTCTTT. Protein sequence: CASRAGVTEAFF.

Note on this clonotype: One junction end disagrees with the germline gene, perhaps due to a read error. This chain links TRBV7-7 with TRBJ2-2, with D tentatively TRBD2 (5 bases). The germline V gene encodes CDR1 SSHAT and CDR2 FNYEAQ (reference sequence). The CDR3 is made up of 15 amino acids. The DNA for the CDR3 is TGTGCTAGCAGCTCCGGGGATGGGTTGTCCGGGGAGCTGTTTTTT. It yields the protein CASSSGDGLSGELFF. The full variable domain, in which reference TRBV7-7 and TRBJ2-2 provide the parts outside the CDR3, is GAGVSQSPRYKVTKRGQDVTLRCDPISSHATLYWYQQALGQGPEFLTYFNYEAQPDKSGLPSDRFSAERPEGSISTLTIQRTEQRDSAMYRCASSSGDGLSGELFFGEGSRLTVL.